The rows below give T cell receptor beta chains drawn from one sample of a study of post-analysis software for immune sequencing data. TCRdb reprocessed the PCR reads with MiXCR, giving one entry per CDR3 protein. The data contain fewer than 850,000 distinct CDR3 sequences, 25% to 30% of them singletons. The sample consisted of blood. The receptors shown here come from a girl aged 10-17 years with multiple sclerosis. Both conserved end residues are part of each CDR3. D genes are given only for firm matches. Not all rows give a size; the values are once, few, many and, for expanded clones, a class.

TRBV6-2/TRBV6-3	few	TRBJ2-1	-	TGTGCCAGCATTTCCAGATTTAGGGATGAGCAGTTCTTC	CASISRFRDEQFF
TRBV29-1	-	TRBJ1-5	-	TGCAGCGTGACTAGGGGTGGCAATCAGCCCCAGCATTTT	CSVTRGGNQPQHF
TRBV27	-	TRBJ2-1	-	TGTGCCAGCAGTGGCCCAGGTTTCAACAATGAGCAGTTCTTC	CASSGPGFNNEQFF
TRBV10-3	few	TRBJ1-2	TRBD1	TGTGCCGTTACCGCAGGGACAGACCCTAACTATGGCTACACCTTC	CAVTAGTDPNYGYTF
TRBV5-1	few	TRBJ2-5	TRBD2	TGCGCCAGCAGCTTGCGGTTAGCGGGGGCGAGAGAGACCCAGTACTTC	CASSLRLAGARETQYF
TRBV29-1	-	TRBJ2-5	TRBD1	TGCAGCGTGGGGGACAGGGGAGCGGGGGAGACCCAGTACTTC	CSVGDRGAGETQYF
TRBV28	-	TRBJ2-1	TRBD2	TGTGCCAGCAGTTTGACTAGCGGCTTAAACAATGAGCAGTTCTTC	CASSLTSGLNNEQFF
TRBV27	-	TRBJ2-5	TRBD1	TGTGCCAGCAGGGGGGACAGCTGGGCCGAGTACTTC	CASRGDSWAEYF
TRBV3-1	few	TRBJ2-2	-	TGTGCCAGCAGCCAAGACCGAGGGTATGGCAATCCCGGGGAGCTGTTTTTT	CASSQDRGYGNPGELFF
TRBV5-1	few	TRBJ2-1	TRBD1	TGCGCCAGCAGCCTAGCAGACAGGGGGCATCTCGAGAGCTCCTACAATGAGCAGTTCTTC	CASSLADRGHLESSYNEQFF
TRBV7-1	-	TRBJ2-3	-	TGTGCCAGCAGCACAGTTGGAGGAGGCACAGATACGCAGTATTTT	CASSTVGGGTDTQYF
TRBV9	-	TRBJ1-2	TRBD1	TGTGCCAGCAGCCCTGATTATGGGGACAGGGTAGGAGATGGCTACACCTTC	CASSPDYGDRVGDGYTF
TRBV2	-	TRBJ2-1	TRBD1	TGTGCCAGCAGTGTTTGGGACAGGGGGACGGGGAATGAGCAGTTCTTC	CASSVWDRGTGNEQFF
TRBV7-2	-	TRBJ2-1	TRBD2	TGTGCCAGCAGCCCACGGACTAGCGGGGCTTTTGAGGAGCAGTTCTTC	CASSPRTSGAFEEQFF
TRBV27	few	TRBJ2-3	-	TGTGCCAGCAGTCCTGGGACTTCTAGCACAGATACGCAGTATTTT	CASSPGTSSTDTQYF
TRBV27	-	TRBJ2-5	TRBD2	TGTGCCAGCAGCCCAGCGGGGTGGGAGACCCAGTACTTC	CASSPAGWETQYF
TRBV5-1	-	TRBJ2-1	TRBD1	TGCGCCAGCAGGGGACAGCTAAGCTCCTACAATGAGCAGTTCTTC	CASRGQLSSYNEQFF
TRBV6-6	-	TRBJ2-3	-	TGTGCCAGCATAGGGGTGGTAGATACGCAGTATTTT	CASIGVVDTQYF
TRBV20-1	-	TRBJ1-2	-	TGCAGTGCTGCCAAACTTACAGGGGGCTACACCTTC	CSAAKLTGGYTF
TRBV27	-	TRBJ2-7	TRBD2	TGTGCCACCGGGAAAGGACTAGCATCCTACGAGCAGTACTTC	CATGKGLASYEQYF
TRBV6-4	few	TRBJ2-1	TRBD2	TGTGCCAGCAGTGGTAGCGGGGGAGATTACCATGAGCAGTTCTTC	CASSGSGGDYHEQFF
TRBV6-1	-	TRBJ2-7	TRBD1	TGTGCCAGCAGTGAAGCCGGGACAGGACTACGGGAGCAGTACTTC	CASSEAGTGLREQYF
TRBV15	-	TRBJ2-1	-	TGTGCCACCAGCATAGCAGCGAGCTCCTACAATGAGCAGTTCTTC	CATSIAASSYNEQFF
TRBV20-1	-	TRBJ2-5	-	TGCAGTGCTATGGGCCCCAGCCGCATGCCCAGCCAAGAGACCCAGTACTTC	CSAMGPSRMPSQETQYF
TRBV28	many	TRBJ2-7	-	TGTGCCAGCAGTGGGGGAAACTACGAGCAGTACTTC	CASSGGNYEQYF
TRBV20-1	few	TRBJ2-1	-	TGCAGTGCTAGAGATGTGAGGCAACCCTACAATGAGCAGTTCTTC	CSARDVRQPYNEQFF
TRBV29-1	-	TRBJ2-1	TRBD2	TGCAGCGGACGAGCGGGAGGGCCGGAGCAGTTCTTC	CSGRAGGPEQFF
TRBV20-1	many	TRBJ2-5	-	TGCAGTGCTAGAGCGGATCAAGAGACCCAGTACTTC	CSARADQETQYF
TRBV20-1	-	TRBJ1-6	-	TGCAGTGCCCTCTCGGGGGGCTCCTATAATTCACCCCTCCACTTT	CSALSGGSYNSPLHF
TRBV4-1	-	TRBJ1-5	-	TGCGCCAGCAGCCAAGATGTTGTGGCAGGGGGCAATCAGCCCCAGCATTTT	CASSQDVVAGGNQPQHF
TRBV4-1	few	TRBJ1-6	TRBD1	TGCGCCAGCAGCTCCCCGTGGTTGAGACGACAGGGGAATTCACCCCTCCACTTT	CASSSPWLRRQGNSPLHF
TRBV28	few	TRBJ2-7	-	TGTGCCAGCAGCCGCGGAATGCCGGGACAAGGTATCCACGAGCAGTACTTC	CASSRGMPGQGIHEQYF
TRBV6-5	-	TRBJ2-3	TRBD2	TGTGCCAGCAGTTACTCGAGCGGGAGGCCCTCGGATACGCAGTATTTT	CASSYSSGRPSDTQYF
TRBV20-1	once	TRBJ2-3	TRBD2	TGCAGTGCTGACATACTAGCGGGAGTCTGGGATACGCAGTATTTT	CSADILAGVWDTQYF
TRBV6-5	-	TRBJ1-2	-	TGTGCCAGCAGTTACAGGGATCCCTTCTATGGCTACACCTTC	CASSYRDPFYGYTF
TRBV20-1	-	TRBJ1-1	TRBD1	TGCAGTGCGATGGGGGAGACAGGGCGGAACACTGAAGCTTTCTTT	CSAMGETGRNTEAFF
TRBV15	many	TRBJ2-7	-	TGTGCCACCAGCAGAGCCAGGGACTCCTACGAGCAGTACTTC	CATSRARDSYEQYF
TRBV2	-	TRBJ2-5	TRBD2	TGTGCCAGCAGTGAAGGGTTGAATAGCGGGGGGGCGAAGACCCAGTACTTC	CASSEGLNSGGAKTQYF
TRBV18	-	TRBJ2-1	TRBD2	TGTGCCAGCTCCTTGAGGACTAGCGGGTTCTACAATGAGCAGTTCTTC	CASSLRTSGFYNEQFF
TRBV10-3	few	TRBJ2-7	-	TGTGCCATCAGACCGGGACCTAACAATGAGCAGTACTTC	CAIRPGPNNEQYF
TRBV12-5	-	TRBJ1-5	TRBD1	TGTGCTAACGGGAGGGGGCTTAGTCAGCCCCAGCATTTT	CANGRGLSQPQHF
TRBV20-1	few	TRBJ1-1	-	TGCAGTGCTAACGGAAAAGTTGAAGCTTTCTTT	CSANGKVEAFF
TRBV12-3/TRBV12-4	-	TRBJ2-2	TRBD2	TGTGCCAGCAGGTCAAGGGCGGGGGGAACACTGACCGGGGAGCTGTTTTTT	CASRSRAGGTLTGELFF
TRBV6-2/TRBV6-3	-	TRBJ2-7	-	TGTGCCAGCAGTTACTCGAACACCGGGAACTACGAGCAGTACTTC	CASSYSNTGNYEQYF
TRBV20-1	few	TRBJ1-4	-	TGCAGTGCTATGCACACAACTAATGAAAAACTGTTTTTT	CSAMHTTNEKLFF
TRBV5-1	few	TRBJ2-5	TRBD1	TGCGCCAGCAGCTTCGGGACAGGGGGGCAAGAGACCCAGTACTTC	CASSFGTGGQETQYF
TRBV7-2	-	TRBJ2-1	-	TGTGCCAGCAGTACCGGGACGAGGTACAATGAGCAGTTCTTC	CASSTGTRYNEQFF
TRBV20-1	few	TRBJ1-6	TRBD1	TGCAGTGCGGGCCGGGACAGGGGTGTTGCACCCCTCCACTTT	CSAGRDRGVAPLHF
TRBV28	-	TRBJ2-5	-	TGTGCCAGCAGTTCCTTCTTCGGAGGGGTAGAGACCCAGTACTTC	CASSSFFGGVETQYF
TRBV6-6	many	TRBJ2-7	TRBD1	TGTGCCAGCAGTCGGACAGGCTACGAGCAGTACTTC	CASSRTGYEQYF
TRBV7-2	once	TRBJ2-1	TRBD2	TGTGCCAGCAGCTTAGGTGGGACTAGCGGGACCAATGAGCAGGTCTTC	CASSLGGTSGTNEQVF
TRBV13	-	TRBJ1-4	-	TGTGCCAGCAGCTCCGGAGGACGGAAAGAAAAACTGTTTTTT	CASSSGGRKEKLFF
TRBV6-5	few	TRBJ2-7	-	TGTGCCAGCAGTCCCCTCGGGCAGCGGGACGAGCAGTACTTC	CASSPLGQRDEQYF
TRBV19	few	TRBJ2-3	-	TGTGCCAGTACAAAACGGGCCTTCACAGATACGCAGTATTTT	CASTKRAFTDTQYF
TRBV20-1	-	TRBJ2-7	-	TGCAGTGCTCGTTCCGCCCTGAACACGACCTACGAGCAGTACTTC	CSARSALNTTYEQYF
TRBV5-4	-	TRBJ2-1	TRBD2	TGTGCCAGCAGTCTGACTAGCGAGCGGTACAATGAGCAGTTCTTC	CASSLTSERYNEQFF
TRBV5-5	once	TRBJ2-4	-	TGTGCCAGCAGCTTAGGAATCGGTGGCAGCTTCCAAAACATTCAGTACTTC	CASSLGIGGSFQNIQYF
TRBV12-3/TRBV12-4	-	TRBJ2-2	-	TGTGCCGGCCGAGGGACGGAACCTAACACCGGGGAGCTGTTTTTT	CAGRGTEPNTGELFF